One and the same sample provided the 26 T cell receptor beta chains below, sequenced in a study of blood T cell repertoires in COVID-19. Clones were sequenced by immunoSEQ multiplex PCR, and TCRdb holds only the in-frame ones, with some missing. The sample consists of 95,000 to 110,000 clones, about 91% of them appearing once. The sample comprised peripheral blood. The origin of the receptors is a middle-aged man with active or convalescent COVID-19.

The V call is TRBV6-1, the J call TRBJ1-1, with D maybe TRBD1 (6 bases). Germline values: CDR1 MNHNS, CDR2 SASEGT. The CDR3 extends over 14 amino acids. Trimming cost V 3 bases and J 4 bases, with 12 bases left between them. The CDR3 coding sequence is TGTGCCAGCAGTGACGGGGGGCATAGCACTGAAGCTTTCTTT. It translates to CASSDGGHSTEAFF.

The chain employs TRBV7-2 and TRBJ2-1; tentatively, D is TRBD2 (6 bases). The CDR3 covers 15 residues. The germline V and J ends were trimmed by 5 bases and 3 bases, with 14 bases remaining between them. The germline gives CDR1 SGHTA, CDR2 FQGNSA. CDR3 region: CASSEWDSNYNEQFF. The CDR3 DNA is TGTGCCAGCAGCGAATGGGACTCGAACTACAATGAGCAGTTCTTC.

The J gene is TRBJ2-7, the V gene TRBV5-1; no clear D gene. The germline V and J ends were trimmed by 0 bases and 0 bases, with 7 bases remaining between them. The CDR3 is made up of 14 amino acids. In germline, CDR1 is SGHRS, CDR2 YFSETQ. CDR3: CASSLVANSYEQYF. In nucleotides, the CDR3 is TGCGCCAGCAGCTTGGTGGCAAACTCCTACGAGCAGTACTTC. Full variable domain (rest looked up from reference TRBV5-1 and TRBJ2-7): KAGVTQTPRYLIKTRGQQVTLSCSPISGHRSVSWYQQTPGQGLQFLFEYFSETQRNKGNFPGRFSGRQFSNSRSEMNVSTLELGDSALYLCASSLVANSYEQYFGPGTRLTVT.

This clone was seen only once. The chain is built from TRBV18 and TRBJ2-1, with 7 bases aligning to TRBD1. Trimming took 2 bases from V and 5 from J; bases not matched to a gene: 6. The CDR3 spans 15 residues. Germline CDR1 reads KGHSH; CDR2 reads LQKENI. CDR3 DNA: TGTGCCAGCTCACCAAACCGGGACAGCAACAATGAGCAGTTCTTC. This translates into CASSPNRDSNNEQFF.

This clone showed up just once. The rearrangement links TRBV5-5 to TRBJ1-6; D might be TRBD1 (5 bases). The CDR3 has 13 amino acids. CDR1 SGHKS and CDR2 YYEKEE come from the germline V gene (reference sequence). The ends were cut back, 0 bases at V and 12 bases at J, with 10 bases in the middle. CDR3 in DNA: TGTGCCAGCAGCTTGGAGCAGGGACTACCCCTCCACTTT. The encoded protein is CASSLEQGLPLHF.

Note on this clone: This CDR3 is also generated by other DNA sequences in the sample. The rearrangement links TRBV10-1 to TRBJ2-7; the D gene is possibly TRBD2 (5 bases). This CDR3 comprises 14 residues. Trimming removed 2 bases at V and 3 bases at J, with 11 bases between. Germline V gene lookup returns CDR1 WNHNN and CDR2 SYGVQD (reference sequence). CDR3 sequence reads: CASSESGSSYEQYF. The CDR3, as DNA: TGCGCCAGCAGTGAGAGCGGTTCCAGCTACGAGCAGTACTTC.

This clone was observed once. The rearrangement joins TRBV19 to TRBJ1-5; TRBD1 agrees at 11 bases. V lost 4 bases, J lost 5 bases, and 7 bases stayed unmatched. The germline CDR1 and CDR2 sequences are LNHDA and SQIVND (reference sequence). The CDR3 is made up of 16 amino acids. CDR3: CASSTPGQGADQPQHF. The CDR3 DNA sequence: TGTGCCAGTAGTACCCCCGGACAGGGGGCTGATCAGCCCCAGCATTTT.

CDR3 sequence (DNA): TGTGCCAGCAAAGGGACAGGGACCTATGGCTACACCTTC. Translating gives CASKGTGTYGYTF. The rearrangement links TRBV25-1 to TRBJ1-2; TRBD1 aligns across 9 bases. This CDR3 is built from 13 residues. CDR1 is MGHDK and CDR2 is SYGVNS in the germline V gene. The trim removed 7 bases at V and 4 bases at J, leaving 4 bases unmatched.

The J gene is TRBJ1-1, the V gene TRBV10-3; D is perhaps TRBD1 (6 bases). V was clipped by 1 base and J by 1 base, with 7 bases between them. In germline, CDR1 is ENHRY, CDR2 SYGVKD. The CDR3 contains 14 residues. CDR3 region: CAISELQGNTEAFF. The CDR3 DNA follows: TGTGCCATCAGTGAGTTACAGGGGAACACTGAAGCTTTCTTT.

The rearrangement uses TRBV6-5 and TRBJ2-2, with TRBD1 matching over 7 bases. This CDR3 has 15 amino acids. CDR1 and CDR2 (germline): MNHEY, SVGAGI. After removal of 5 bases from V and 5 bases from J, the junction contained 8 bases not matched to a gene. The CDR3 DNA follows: TGTGCCAGCAGTCCGCCTGGGACAGCTACCGGGGAGCTGTTTTTT. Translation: CASSPPGTATGELFF.

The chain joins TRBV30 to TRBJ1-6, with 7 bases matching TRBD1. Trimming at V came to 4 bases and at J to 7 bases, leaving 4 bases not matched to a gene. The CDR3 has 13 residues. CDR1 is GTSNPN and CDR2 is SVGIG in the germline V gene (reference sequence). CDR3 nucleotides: TGTGCCTGGACTTCGGACAGGAATTCACCCCTCCACTTT. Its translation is CAWTSDRNSPLHF.

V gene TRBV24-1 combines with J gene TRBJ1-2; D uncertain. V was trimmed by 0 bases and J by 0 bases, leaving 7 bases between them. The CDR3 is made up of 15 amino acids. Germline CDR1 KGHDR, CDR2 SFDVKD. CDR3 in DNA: TGTGCCACCAGTGATTTGACTGAAGCTAACTATGGCTACACCTTC. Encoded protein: CATSDLTEANYGYTF.

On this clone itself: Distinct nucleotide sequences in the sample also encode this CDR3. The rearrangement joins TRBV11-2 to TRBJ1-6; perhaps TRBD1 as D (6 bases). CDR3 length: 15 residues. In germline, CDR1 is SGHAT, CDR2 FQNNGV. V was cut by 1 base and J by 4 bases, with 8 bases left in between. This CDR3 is CASSLGQGYNSPLHF. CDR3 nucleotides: TGTGCCAGCAGCTTAGGGCAGGGGTATAATTCACCCCTCCACTTT. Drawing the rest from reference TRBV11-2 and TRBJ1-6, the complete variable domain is EAGVAQSPRYKIIEKRQSVAFWCNPISGHATLYWYQQILGQGPKLLIQFQNNGVVDDSQLPKDRFSAERLKGVDSTLKIQPAKLEDSAVYLCASSLGQGYNSPLHFGNGTRLTVT.

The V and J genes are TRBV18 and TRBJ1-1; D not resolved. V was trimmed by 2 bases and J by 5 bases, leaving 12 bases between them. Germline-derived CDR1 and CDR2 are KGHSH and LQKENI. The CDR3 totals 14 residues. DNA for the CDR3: TGTGCCAGCTCACCAGGGTTCGAGGAGACTGAAGCTTTCTTT. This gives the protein CASSPGFEETEAFF. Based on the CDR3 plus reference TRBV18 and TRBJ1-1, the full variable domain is NAGVMQNPRHLVRRRGQEARLRCSPMKGHSHVYWYRQLPEEGLKFMVYLQKENIIDESGMPKERFSAEFPKEGPSILRIQQVVRGDSAAYFCASSPGFEETEAFFGQGTRLTVV.

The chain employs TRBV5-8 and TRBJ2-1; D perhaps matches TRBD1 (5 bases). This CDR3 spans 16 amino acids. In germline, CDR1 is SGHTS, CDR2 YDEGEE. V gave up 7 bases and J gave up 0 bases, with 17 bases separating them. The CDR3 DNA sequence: TGTGCCAGCGCCTCTTGGGGCGGCCTCTCCTACAATGAGCAGTTCTTC. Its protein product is CASASWGGLSYNEQFF. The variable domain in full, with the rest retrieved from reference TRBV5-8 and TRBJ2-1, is EAGVTQSPTHLIKTRGQQATLRCSPISGHTSVYWYQQALGLGLQFLLWYDEGEERNRGNFPPRFSGRQFPNYSSELNVNALELEDSALYLCASASWGGLSYNEQFFGPGTRLTVL.

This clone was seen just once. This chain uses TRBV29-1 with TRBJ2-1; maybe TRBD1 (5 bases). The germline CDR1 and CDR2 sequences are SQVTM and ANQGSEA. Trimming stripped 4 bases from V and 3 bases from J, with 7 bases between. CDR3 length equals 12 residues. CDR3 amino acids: CSVGGNYNEQFF. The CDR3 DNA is TGCAGCGTTGGGGGCAACTACAATGAGCAGTTCTTC.

The CDR3 nucleotides are TGTGCCAGCAGTTTATTCCGGGACAGGGGACAGCATGGCTACACCTTC. It is translated as CASSLFRDRGQHGYTF. V usage is TRBV28 and J usage is TRBJ1-2; TRBD1 aligns across 10 bases. The J segment lost 6 bases and the V segment lost 1 base, leaving 8 bases of the junction unmatched. The germline CDR1 and CDR2 sequences are MDHEN and SYDVKM. CDR3 length: 16 amino acids.

The CDR3 coding sequence is TGTGCCAGCAGCCCGGGACTTCAAGAGACCCAGTACTTC. Amino acids: CASSPGLQETQYF. This sequence joins TRBV7-6 and TRBJ2-5, with a tentative D call TRBD2 (6 bases). This CDR3 has 13 amino acids. CDR1 and CDR2 (germline): SGHVS, FNYEAQ. V dropped 5 bases and J dropped 2 bases, with 9 bases sitting between them.

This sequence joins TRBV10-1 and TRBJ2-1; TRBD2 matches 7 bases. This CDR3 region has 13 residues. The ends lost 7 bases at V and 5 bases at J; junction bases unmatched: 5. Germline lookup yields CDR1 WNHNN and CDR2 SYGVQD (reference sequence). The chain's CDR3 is CASMGGDHNEQFF. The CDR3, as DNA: TGCGCCAGCATGGGGGGGGACCACAATGAGCAGTTCTTC.

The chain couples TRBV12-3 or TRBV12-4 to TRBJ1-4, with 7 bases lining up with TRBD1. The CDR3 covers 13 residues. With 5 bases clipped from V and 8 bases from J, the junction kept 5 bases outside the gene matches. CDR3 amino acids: CASSPGQREKLFF. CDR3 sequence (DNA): TGTGCCAGCAGTCCGGGACAGCGGGAAAAACTGTTTTTT.

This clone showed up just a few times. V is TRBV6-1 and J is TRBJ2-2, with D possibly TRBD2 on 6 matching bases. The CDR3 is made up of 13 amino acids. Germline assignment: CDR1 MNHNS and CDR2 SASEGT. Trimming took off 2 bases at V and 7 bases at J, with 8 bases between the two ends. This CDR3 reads CASSERGDGELFF. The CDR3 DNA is TGTGCCAGCAGTGAACGCGGGGACGGGGAGCTGTTTTTT.

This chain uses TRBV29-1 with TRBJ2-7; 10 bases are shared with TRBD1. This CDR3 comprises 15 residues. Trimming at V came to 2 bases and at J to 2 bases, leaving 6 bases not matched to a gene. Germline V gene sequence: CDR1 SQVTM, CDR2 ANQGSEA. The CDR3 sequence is CSVEKGGQGTYEQYF. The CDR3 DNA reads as TGCAGCGTTGAAAAAGGGGGACAGGGGACCTACGAGCAGTACTTC.

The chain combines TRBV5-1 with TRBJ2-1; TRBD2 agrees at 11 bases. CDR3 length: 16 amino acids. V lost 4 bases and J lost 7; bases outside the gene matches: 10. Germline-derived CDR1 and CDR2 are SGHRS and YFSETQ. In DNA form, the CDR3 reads TGCGCCAGCAGCCATTTAGCGGGAGGGGAAACGAATGAGCAGTTCTTC. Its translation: CASSHLAGGETNEQFF.

CDR3 in amino acids: CAITGTPGLAGLSSYNEQFF. The CDR3 coding sequence is TGTGCCATCACCGGAACTCCCGGACTAGCGGGGCTGAGCTCCTACAATGAGCAGTTCTTC. The chain carries TRBV10-3 and TRBJ2-1; 12 bases match TRBD2. Germline V gene data show CDR1 as ENHRY and CDR2 as SYGVKD. V dropped 7 bases and J dropped 0; count of bases not matched to a gene: 16. The CDR3 runs 20 residues.

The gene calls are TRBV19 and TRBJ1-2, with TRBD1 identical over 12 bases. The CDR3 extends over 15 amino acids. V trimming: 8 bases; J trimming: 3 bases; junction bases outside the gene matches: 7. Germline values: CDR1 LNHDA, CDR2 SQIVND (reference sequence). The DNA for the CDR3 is TGTGCCAGTGGATGGGACAGGGGGCTGGACTATGGCTACACCTTC. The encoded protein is CASGWDRGLDYGYTF.

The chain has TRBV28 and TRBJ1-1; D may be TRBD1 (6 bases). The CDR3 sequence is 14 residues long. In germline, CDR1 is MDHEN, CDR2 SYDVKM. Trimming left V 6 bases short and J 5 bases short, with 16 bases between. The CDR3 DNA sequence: TGTGCCAGCAGAATCGGGACACTGGGGACTGAAGCTTTCTTT. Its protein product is CASRIGTLGTEAFF.